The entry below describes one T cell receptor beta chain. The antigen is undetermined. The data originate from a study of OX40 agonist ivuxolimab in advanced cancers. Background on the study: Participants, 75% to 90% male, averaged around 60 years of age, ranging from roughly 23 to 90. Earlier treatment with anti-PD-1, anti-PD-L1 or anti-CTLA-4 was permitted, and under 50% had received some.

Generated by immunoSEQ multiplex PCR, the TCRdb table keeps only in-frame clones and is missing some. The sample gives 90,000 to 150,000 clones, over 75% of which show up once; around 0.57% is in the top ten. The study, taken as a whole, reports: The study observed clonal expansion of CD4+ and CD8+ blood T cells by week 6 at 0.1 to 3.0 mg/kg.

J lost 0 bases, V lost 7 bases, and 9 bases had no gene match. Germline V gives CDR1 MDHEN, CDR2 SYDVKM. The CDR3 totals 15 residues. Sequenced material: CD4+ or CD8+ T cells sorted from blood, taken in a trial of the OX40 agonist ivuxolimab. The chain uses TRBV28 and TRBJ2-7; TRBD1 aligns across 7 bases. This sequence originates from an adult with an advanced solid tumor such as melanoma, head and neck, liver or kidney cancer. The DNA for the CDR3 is TGTGCCAGCAATGTGCCGGGACAGAACTCCTACGAGCAGTACTTC. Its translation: CASNVPGQNSYEQYF.